The 7 T cell receptor beta chains below all came from one sample that was sequenced in a study of blood T cell repertoires in COVID-19. Clones were sequenced by immunoSEQ multiplex PCR, and TCRdb holds only the in-frame ones, with some missing. The data show around 220,000 clones, around 84% seen once. Sequenced material: peripheral blood. Receptor source: a young man with active or convalescent COVID-19.

This clone was found once. The chain couples TRBV4-1 to TRBJ2-5, with TRBD1 as a possible D gene (6 bases). The CDR3 totals 19 residues. CDR1 and CDR2 from the germline V gene are MGHRA and YSYEKL. V lost 0 bases to trimming and J lost 2 bases, with 22 bases between them. The CDR3 spells CASSQEGSGEGEPQETQYF. In nucleotides, the CDR3 is TGCGCCAGCAGCCAAGAGGGGTCAGGGGAAGGGGAACCTCAAGAGACCCAGTACTTC.

This chain uses TRBV28 with TRBJ2-1; perhaps TRBD2 as D (7 bases). This CDR3 contains 14 residues. Looked up from germline, CDR1 is MDHEN and CDR2 is SYDVKM. V lost 4 bases to trimming and J lost 12 bases, with 19 bases between them. The CDR3 DNA sequence: TGTGCCAGCAGTTCCGGGGGAGGGGGGATAGGGCAGTTCTTC. Translated, it gives CASSSGGGGIGQFF.

The rearrangement uses TRBV5-6 and TRBJ2-7; the D gene is possibly TRBD1 (5 bases). The V and J ends lost 1 base and 2 bases respectively, with 25 bases between them. CDR1 is SGHDT and CDR2 is YYEEEE in the germline V gene. The CDR3 is 19 residues long. The CDR3 region has the DNA TGTGCCAGCAGCTTGTTTGGGGCTGCCATCGGCCCCAAAGCCTACGAGCAGTACTTC. Translating gives CASSLFGAAIGPKAYEQYF. The variable domain in full, completed from reference TRBV5-6 and TRBJ2-7, reads DAGVTQSPTHLIKTRGQQVTLRCSPKSGHDTVSWYQQALGQGPQFIFQYYEEEERQRGNFPDRFSGHQFPNYSSELNVNALLLGDSALYLCASSLFGAAIGPKAYEQYFGPGTRLTVT.

This clone came up once. The gene calls are TRBV2 and TRBJ2-1; the D is unclear. Germline-derived CDR1 and CDR2 are SNHLY and FYNNEI. This CDR3 has 13 amino acids. V lost 2 bases to trimming and J lost 3 bases, with 5 bases between them. The CDR3 DNA reads as TGTGCCAGCAGTGAATTCGTCTACAATGAGCAGTTCTTC. It translates to CASSEFVYNEQFF.

The chain is built from TRBV7-9 and TRBJ1-5, with D possibly TRBD1 on 6 matching bases. In germline, CDR1 is SEHNR, CDR2 FQNEAQ (reference sequence). The CDR3 is made up of 17 amino acids. Between the trimmed V and J ends, which lost 3 bases and 2 bases, there was a span of 17 bases. The CDR3, as DNA: TGTGCCAGCAGCTTTGGGGAGGGGGTAGGAGGCAATCAGCCCCAGCATTTT. This codes for CASSFGEGVGGNQPQHF.

The chain joins TRBV28 to TRBJ1-2, with 8 bases aligning to TRBD1. V lost 7 bases and J lost 6; bases outside the gene matches: 28. The CDR3 spans 20 residues. The germline gives CDR1 MDHEN, CDR2 SYDVKM. The CDR3 region has the DNA TGTGCCAGCATCAACTCTCCAGGGAAGAGCCCGGGACAGGTGAAAGATGGCTACACCTTC. This encodes CASINSPGKSPGQVKDGYTF.

The chain links TRBV25-1 to TRBJ2-2, with 10 bases that match TRBD2. J gave up 1 base and V 2 bases, and 4 bases lay outside the gene matches. This CDR3 is built from 17 residues. The germline gives CDR1 MGHDK, CDR2 SYGVNS. CDR3: CASSEPAGGRNTGELFF. The DNA of the CDR3 is TGTGCCAGCAGTGAACCAGCGGGAGGGCGGAACACCGGGGAGCTGTTTTTT.